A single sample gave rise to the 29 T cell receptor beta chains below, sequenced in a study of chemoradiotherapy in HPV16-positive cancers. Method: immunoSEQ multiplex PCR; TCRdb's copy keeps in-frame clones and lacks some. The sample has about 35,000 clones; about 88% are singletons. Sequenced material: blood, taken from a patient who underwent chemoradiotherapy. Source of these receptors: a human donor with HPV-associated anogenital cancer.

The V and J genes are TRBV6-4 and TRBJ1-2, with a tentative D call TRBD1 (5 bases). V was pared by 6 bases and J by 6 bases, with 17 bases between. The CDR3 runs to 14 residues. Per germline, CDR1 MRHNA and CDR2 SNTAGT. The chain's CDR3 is CASSHEDGTNGYTF. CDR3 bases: TGTGCCAGCAGCCACGAGGACGGGACCAATGGCTACACCTTC.

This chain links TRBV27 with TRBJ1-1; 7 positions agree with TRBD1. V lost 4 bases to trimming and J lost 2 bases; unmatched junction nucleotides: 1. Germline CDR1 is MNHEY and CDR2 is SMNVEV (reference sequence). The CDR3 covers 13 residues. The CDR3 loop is CASSWTGNTEAFF. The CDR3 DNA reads TGTGCCAGCAGTTGGACAGGAAACACTGAAGCTTTCTTT.

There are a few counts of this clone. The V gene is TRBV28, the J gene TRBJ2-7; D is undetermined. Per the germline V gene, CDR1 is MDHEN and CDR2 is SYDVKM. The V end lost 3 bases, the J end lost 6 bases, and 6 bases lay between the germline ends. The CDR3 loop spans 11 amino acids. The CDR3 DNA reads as TGTGCCAGCAGTTTTTGGGGCGAGCAGTACTTC. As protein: CASSFWGEQYF. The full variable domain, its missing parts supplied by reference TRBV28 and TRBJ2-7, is DVKVTQSSRYLVKRTGEKVFLECVQDMDHENMFWYRQDPGLGLRLIYFSYDVKMKEKGDIPEGYSVSREKKERFSLILESASTNQTSMYLCASSFWGEQYFGPGTRLTVT.

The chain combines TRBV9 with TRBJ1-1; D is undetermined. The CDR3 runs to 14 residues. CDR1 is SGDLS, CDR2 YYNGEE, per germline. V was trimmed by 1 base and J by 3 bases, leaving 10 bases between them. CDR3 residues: CASSVQAIYTEAFF. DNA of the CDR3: TGTGCCAGCAGCGTACAGGCAATCTACACTGAAGCTTTCTTT.

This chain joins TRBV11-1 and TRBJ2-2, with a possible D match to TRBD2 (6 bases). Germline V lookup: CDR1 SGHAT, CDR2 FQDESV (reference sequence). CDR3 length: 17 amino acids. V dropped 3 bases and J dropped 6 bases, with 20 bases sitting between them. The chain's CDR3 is CASSLFLATYGAGELFF. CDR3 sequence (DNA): TGTGCCAGCAGCTTGTTTCTAGCGACCTACGGGGCCGGGGAGCTGTTTTTT.

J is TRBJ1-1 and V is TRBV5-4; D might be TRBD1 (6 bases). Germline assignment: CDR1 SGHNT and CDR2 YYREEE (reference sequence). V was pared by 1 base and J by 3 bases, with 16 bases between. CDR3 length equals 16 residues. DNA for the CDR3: TGTGCCAGCAGCTTGATTTCGGGGGCTAGGGACACTGAAGCTTTCTTT. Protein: CASSLISGARDTEAFF.

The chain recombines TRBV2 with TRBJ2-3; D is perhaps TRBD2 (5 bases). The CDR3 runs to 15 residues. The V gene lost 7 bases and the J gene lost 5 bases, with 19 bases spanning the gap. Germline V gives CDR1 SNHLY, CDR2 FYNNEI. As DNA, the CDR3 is TGTGCCAGCAATCCGGCGGGCAACGTAGGAGATACGCAGTATTTT. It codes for CASNPAGNVGDTQYF.

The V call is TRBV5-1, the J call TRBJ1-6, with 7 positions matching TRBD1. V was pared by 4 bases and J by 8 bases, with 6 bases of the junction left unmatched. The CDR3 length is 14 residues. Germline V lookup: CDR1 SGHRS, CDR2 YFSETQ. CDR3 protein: CASSVTGSDSPLHF. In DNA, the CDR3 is TGCGCCAGCAGCGTGACAGGGTCAGATTCACCCCTCCACTTT.

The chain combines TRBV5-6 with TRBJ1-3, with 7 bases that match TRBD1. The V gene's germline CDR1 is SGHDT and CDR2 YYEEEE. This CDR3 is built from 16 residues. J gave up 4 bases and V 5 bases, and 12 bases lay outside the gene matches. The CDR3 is CASSITLTGHGNTIYF. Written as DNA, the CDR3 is TGTGCCAGCAGTATTACCCTGACAGGGCACGGAAACACCATATATTTT.

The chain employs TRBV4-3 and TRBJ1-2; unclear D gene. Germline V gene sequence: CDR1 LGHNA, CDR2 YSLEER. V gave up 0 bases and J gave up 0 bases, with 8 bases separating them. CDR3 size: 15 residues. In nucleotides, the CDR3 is TGCGCCAGCAGCCAAGATGTGCAGCCTAACTATGGCTACACCTTC. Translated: CASSQDVQPNYGYTF.

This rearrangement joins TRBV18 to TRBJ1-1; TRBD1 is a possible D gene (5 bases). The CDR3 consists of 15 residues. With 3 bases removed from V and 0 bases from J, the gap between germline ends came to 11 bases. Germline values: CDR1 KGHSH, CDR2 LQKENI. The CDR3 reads CASSPPGLMNTEAFF. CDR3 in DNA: TGTGCCAGCTCACCCCCGGGACTTATGAACACTGAAGCTTTCTTT.

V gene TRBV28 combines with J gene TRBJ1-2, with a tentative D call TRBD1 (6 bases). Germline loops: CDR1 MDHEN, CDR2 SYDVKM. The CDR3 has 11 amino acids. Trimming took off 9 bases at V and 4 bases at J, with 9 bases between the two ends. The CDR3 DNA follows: TGTGCCAGTAAACAGGGCTATGGCTACACCTTC. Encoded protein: CASKQGYGYTF.

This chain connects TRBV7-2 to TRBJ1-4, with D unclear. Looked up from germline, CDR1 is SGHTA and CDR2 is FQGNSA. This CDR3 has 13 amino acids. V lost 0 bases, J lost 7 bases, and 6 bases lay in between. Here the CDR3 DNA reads TGTGCCAGCAGCTTAGCGCTAGGTGAAAAACTGTTTTTT. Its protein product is CASSLALGEKLFF. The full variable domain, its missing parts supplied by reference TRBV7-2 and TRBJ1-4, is GAGVSQSPSNKVTEKGKDVELRCDPISGHTALYWYRQSLGQGLEFLIYFQGNSAPDKSGLPSDRFSAERTGGSVSTLTIQRTQQEDSAVYLCASSLALGEKLFFGSGTQLSVL.

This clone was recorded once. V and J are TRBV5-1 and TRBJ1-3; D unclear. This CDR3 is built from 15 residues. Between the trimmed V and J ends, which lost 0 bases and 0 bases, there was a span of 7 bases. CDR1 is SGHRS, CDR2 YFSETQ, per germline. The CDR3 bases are TGCGCCAGCAGCTTGGGGCAGGCCTCTGGAAACACCATATATTTT. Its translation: CASSLGQASGNTIYF.

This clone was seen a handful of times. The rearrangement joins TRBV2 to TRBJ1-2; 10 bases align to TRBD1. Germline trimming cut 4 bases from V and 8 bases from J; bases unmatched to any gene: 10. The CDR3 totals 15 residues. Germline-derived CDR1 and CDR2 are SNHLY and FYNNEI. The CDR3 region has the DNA TGTGCCAGCAGTGCCGCGCCGGGACAGGGGACGGGCTACACCTTC. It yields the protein CASSAAPGQGTGYTF. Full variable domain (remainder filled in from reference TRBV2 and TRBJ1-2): EPEVTQTPSHQVTQMGQEVILRCVPISNHLYFYWYRQILGQKVEFLVSFYNNEISEKSEIFDDQFSVERPDGSNFTLKIRSTKLEDSAMYFCASSAAPGQGTGYTFGSGTRLTVV.

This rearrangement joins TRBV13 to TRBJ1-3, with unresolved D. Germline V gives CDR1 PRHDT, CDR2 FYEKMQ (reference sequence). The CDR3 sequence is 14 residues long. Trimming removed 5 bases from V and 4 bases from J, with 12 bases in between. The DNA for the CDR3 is TGTGCCAGCAGCCACCGAGGACCGGGAAACACCATATATTTT. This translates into CASSHRGPGNTIYF.

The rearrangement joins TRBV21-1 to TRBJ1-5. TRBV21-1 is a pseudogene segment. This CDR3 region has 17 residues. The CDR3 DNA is TGTGCCAGCAGTAAAAACAGTCGGGGGCGCGGTAATCAGCCCCAGCATTTT. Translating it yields CASSKNSRGRGNQPQHF.

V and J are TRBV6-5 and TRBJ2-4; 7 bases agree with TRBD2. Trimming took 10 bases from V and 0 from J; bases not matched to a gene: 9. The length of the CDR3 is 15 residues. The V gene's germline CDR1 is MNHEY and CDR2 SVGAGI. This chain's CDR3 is CATSPGLIAKNIQYF. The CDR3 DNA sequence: TGTGCCACCTCGCCGGGACTAATAGCCAAAAACATTCAGTACTTC.

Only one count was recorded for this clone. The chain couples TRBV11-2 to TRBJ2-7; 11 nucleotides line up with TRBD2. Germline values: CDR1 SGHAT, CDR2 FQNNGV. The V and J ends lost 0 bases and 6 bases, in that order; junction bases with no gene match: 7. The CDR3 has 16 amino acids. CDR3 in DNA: TGTGCCAGCAGCTTAGAAGCAGGAGGACTAGCGGGCGAGCAGTACTTC. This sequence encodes CASSLEAGGLAGEQYF. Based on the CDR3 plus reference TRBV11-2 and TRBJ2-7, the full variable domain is EAGVAQSPRYKIIEKRQSVAFWCNPISGHATLYWYQQILGQGPKLLIQFQNNGVVDDSQLPKDRFSAERLKGVDSTLKIQPAKLEDSAVYLCASSLEAGGLAGEQYFGPGTRLTVT.

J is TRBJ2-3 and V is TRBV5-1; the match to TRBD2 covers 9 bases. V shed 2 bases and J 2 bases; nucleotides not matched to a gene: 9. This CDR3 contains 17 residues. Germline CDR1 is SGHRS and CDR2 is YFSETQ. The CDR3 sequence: CASSLGGGDLVTDTQYF. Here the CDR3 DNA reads TGCGCCAGCAGCTTAGGCGGGGGGGACCTAGTCACAGATACGCAGTATTTT.

The CDR3 reads CASSAVNTEAFF. The CDR3, as DNA: TGTGCCAGCAGTGCTGTAAACACTGAAGCTTTCTTT. The V and J genes are TRBV2 and TRBJ1-1, with D unclear. Trimming left V 4 bases short and J 2 bases short, with 5 bases between. Germline CDR1 and CDR2: SNHLY and FYNNEI. CDR3 length equals 12 residues. Full variable domain (missing parts from reference TRBV2 and TRBJ1-1): EPEVTQTPSHQVTQMGQEVILRCVPISNHLYFYWYRQILGQKVEFLVSFYNNEISEKSEIFDDQFSVERPDGSNFTLKIRSTKLEDSAMYFCASSAVNTEAFFGQGTRLTVV.

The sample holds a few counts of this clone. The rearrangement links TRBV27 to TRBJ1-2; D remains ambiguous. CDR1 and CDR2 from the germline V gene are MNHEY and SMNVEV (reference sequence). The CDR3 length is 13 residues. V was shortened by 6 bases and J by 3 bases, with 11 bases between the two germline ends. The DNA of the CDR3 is TGTGCCAGCAGAGCGGAAAGGGACTATGGCTACACCTTC. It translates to CASRAERDYGYTF.

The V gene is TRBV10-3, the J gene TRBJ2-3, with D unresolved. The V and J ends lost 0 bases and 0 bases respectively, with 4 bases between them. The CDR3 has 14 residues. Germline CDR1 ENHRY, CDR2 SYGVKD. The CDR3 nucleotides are TGTGCCATCAGTGAGTCAGGTAGCACAGATACGCAGTATTTT. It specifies CAISESGSTDTQYF.

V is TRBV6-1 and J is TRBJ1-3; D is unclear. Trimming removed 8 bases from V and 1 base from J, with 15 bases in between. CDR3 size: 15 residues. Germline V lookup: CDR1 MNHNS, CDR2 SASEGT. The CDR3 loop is CASADTLFSGNTIYF. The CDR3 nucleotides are TGTGCCAGCGCAGACACGCTCTTTTCTGGAAACACCATATATTTT.

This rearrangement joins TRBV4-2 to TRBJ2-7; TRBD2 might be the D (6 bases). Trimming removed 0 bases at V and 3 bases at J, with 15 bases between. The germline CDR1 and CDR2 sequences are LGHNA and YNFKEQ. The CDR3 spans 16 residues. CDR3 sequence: CASSQDVTSFLYEQYF. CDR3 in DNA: TGTGCCAGCAGCCAAGATGTTACTAGCTTCCTCTACGAGCAGTACTTC.

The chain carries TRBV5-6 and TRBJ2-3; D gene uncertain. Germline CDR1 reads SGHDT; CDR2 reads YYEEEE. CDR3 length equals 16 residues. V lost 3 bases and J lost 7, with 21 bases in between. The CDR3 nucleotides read TGTGCCAGCAGCTCGGAGCCGGCCATCACTTGGAATACGCAGTATTTT. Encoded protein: CASSSEPAITWNTQYF.

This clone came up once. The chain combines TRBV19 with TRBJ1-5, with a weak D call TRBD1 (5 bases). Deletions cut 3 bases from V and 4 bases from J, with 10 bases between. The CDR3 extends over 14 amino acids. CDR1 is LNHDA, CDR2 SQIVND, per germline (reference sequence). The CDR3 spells CASSIRDGNQPQHF. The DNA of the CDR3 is TGTGCCAGTAGTATTCGGGACGGAAATCAGCCCCAGCATTTT.

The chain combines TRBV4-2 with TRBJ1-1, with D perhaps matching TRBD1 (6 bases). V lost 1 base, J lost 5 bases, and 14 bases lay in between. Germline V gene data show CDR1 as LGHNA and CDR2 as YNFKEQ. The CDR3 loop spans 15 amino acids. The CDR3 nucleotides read TGTGCCAGCAGCCAAGTTCTGTCGCAGGGGACTGAAGCTTTCTTT. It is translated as CASSQVLSQGTEAFF.

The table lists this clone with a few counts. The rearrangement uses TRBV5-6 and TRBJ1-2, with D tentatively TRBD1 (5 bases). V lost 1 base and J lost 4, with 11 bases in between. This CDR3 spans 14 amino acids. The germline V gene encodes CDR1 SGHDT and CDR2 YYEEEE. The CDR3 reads CASSLRGSGYGYTF. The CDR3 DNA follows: TGTGCCAGCAGCTTGAGGGGTTCAGGCTATGGCTACACCTTC.